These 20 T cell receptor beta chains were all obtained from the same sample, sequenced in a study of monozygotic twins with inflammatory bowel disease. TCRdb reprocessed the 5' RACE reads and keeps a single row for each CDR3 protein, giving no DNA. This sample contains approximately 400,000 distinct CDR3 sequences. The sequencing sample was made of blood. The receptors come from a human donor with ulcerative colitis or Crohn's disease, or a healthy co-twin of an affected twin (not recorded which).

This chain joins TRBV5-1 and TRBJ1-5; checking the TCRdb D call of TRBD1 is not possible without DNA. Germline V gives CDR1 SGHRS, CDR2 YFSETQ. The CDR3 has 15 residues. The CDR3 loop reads CASSPTGQHNQPQHF.

CDR3 sequence: CASRLAGMTSGRDTQYF. This chain links TRBV12-2 with TRBJ2-3; without DNA, the TCRdb call of TRBD2 cannot be checked. TRBV12-2 is recorded as a pseudogene. This CDR3 contains 17 residues.

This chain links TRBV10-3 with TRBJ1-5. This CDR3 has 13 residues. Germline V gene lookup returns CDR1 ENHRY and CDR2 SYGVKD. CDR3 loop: CAIQGYSNQPQHF.

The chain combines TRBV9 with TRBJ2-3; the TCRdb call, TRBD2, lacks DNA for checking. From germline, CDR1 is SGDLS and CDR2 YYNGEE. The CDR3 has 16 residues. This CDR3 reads CASTRGLTTSTDTQYF.

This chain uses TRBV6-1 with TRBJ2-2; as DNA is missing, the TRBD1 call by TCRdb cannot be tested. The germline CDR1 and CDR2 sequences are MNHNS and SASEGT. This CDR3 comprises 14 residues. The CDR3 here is CASRGRSNTGELFF.

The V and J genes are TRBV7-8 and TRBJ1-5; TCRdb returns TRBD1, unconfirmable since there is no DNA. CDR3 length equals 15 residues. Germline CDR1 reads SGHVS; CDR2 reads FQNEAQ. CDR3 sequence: CASSPTGTSNQPQHF.

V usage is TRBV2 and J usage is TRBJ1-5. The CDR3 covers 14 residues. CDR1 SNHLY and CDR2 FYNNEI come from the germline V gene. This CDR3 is CASKVLGIDQPQHF.

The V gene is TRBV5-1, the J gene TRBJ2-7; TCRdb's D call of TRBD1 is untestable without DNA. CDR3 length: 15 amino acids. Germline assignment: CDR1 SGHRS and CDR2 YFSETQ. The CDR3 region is CASGQGDDPSYEQYF.

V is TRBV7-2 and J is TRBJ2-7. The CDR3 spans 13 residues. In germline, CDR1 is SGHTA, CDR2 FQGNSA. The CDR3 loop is CASSGRGSYEQYF.

The CDR3 sequence: CSAASGPLESYEQYF. V usage is TRBV20-1 and J usage is TRBJ2-7; absent DNA, TCRdb's TRBD1 call cannot be checked. Per the germline V gene, CDR1 is DFQATT and CDR2 is SNEGSKA (reference sequence). This CDR3 is 15 amino acids long.

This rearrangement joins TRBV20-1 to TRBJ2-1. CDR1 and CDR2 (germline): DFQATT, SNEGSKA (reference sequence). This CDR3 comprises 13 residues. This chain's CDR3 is CSALIKTNNEQFF.

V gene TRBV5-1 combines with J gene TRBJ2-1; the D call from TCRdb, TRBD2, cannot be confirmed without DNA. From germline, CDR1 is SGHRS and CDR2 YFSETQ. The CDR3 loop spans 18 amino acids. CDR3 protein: CASSLLDSGRAGLSEQFF.

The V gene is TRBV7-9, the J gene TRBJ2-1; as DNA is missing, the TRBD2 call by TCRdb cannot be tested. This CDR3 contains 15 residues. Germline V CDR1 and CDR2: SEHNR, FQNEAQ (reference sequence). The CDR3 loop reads CASSPAASSYNEQFF.

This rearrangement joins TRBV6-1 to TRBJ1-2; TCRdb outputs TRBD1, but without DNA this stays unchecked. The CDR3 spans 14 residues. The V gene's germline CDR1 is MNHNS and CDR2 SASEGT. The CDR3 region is CASSEPGGANGYTF.

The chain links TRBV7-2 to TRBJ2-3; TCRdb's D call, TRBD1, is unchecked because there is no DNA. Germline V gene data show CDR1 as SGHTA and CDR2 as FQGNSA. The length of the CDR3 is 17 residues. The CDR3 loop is CASSAGQFLSRTDTQYF.

CDR3: CASSFPGRDIQYF. The chain combines TRBV5-4 with TRBJ2-4; no DNA is available, so the TRBD2 call from TCRdb remains unchecked. The length of the CDR3 is 13 residues. CDR1 SGHNT and CDR2 YYREEE come from the germline V gene (reference sequence).

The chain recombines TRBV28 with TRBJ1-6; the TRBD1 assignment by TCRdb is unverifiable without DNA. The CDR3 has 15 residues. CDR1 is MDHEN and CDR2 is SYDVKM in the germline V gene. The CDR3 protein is CASSLESGADSPLHF. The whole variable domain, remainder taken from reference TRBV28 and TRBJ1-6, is DVKVTQSSRYLVKRTGEKVFLECVQDMDHENMFWYRQDPGLGLRLIYFSYDVKMKEKGDIPEGYSVSREKKERFSLILESASTNQTSMYLCASSLESGADSPLHFGNGTRLTVT.

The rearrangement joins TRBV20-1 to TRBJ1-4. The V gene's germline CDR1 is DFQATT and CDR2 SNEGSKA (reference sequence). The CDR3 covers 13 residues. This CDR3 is CSAARAGFEKLFF.

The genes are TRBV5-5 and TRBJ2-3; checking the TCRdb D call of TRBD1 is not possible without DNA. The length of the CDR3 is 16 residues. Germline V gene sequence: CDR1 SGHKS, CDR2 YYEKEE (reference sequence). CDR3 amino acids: CAVGGKQGGEKDTQYF.

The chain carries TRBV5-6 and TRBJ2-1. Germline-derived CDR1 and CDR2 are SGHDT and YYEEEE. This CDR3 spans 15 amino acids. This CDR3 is CASSLEYSSYNEQFF.